The 23 T cell receptor beta chains presented below share a single source sample, sequenced in a study of breast tumors, draining lymph nodes, adjacent tissues. Samples came from axillary lymph nodes draining the breast cancer. TCRdb called the multiplex PCR reads again in MiXCR, with one record for every CDR3 protein. The data show more than 200,000 distinct CDR3 sequences, 32% seen once. What was sequenced was axillary lymph node tissue. Source of these receptors: a female donor with breast cancer. Some clones in this sample may be carry-over from other donors' samples.

This clonotype was seen only a few times. The chain carries TRBV20-1 and TRBJ1-1; D is uncertain. Per germline, CDR1 DFQATT and CDR2 SNEGSKA (reference sequence). The V gene lost 5 bases and the J gene lost 1 base, with 11 bases spanning the gap. The CDR3 loop spans 13 amino acids. This CDR3 is CSAPRAGNTEAFF. As DNA, the CDR3 is TGCAGTGCTCCGAGGGCCGGGAACACTGAAGCTTTCTTT.

In its sample, this clonotype was seen many times. The rearrangement uses TRBV12-3 or TRBV12-4 and TRBJ1-3; 7 bases match TRBD1. The J segment lost 3 bases and the V segment lost 6 bases, leaving 8 bases of the junction unmatched. This CDR3 contains 15 residues. CDR3 sequence reads: CASSRQGSLGNTIYF. The CDR3 region has the DNA TGTGCCAGCAGCCGACAGGGCTCTCTTGGAAACACCATATATTTT.

This clonotype has ten or more counts. This chain links TRBV6-5 with TRBJ2-7; D is unresolved. The CDR3 runs 14 residues. Germline assignment: CDR1 MNHEY and CDR2 SVGAGI. V lost 4 bases and J lost 2, with 12 bases in between. DNA of the CDR3: TGTGCCAGCAGTTCCGGACGGGCGCCCTACGAGCAGTACTTC. As protein: CASSSGRAPYEQYF.

With respect to this clonotype: A read error is likely, as this CDR3 ends without the conserved phenylalanine or tryptophan. The chain joins TRBV5-1 to TRBJ2-1, with 8 bases matching TRBD2. This CDR3 contains 15 residues. CDR1 and CDR2 from the germline V gene are SGHRS and YFSETQ. The CDR3, as DNA: TGCGTCAGCAGCGCAACGGGGGGGGCCTACAATGAGCAGTTCCTC. Its translation: CVSSATGGAYNEQFL.

This rearrangement joins TRBV7-2 to TRBJ2-3, with TRBD2 identical over 11 bases. J was trimmed by 11 bases and V by 5 bases; bases with no gene match: 18. CDR1 and CDR2 (germline): SGHTA, FQGNSA. This CDR3 spans 17 amino acids. CDR3 nucleotide sequence: TGTGCCAGCAGCACCCGGCGACCTAGCGGGAGGATCGATGAGCAGTATTTT. It specifies CASSTRRPSGRIDEQYF.

A remark on this clonotype: A much larger clone differs by one base, so this may be a read error. The chain joins TRBV6-1 to TRBJ2-2, with D possibly matching TRBD2 (6 bases). CDR1 MNHNS and CDR2 SASEGT come from the germline V gene. Deletions cut 6 bases from V and 3 bases from J, with 17 bases between. The CDR3 has 16 amino acids. CDR3 loop: CASSSALASDTGELFF. Written as DNA, the CDR3 is TGTGCCAGCAGCTCCGCCCTAGCGAGTGACACCGGGGAGCTGTTTTTT.

Ten or more counts support this clonotype. This chain links TRBV7-9 with TRBJ2-3; D remains unclear. V lost 10 bases, J lost 3 bases, and 17 bases lay in between. The CDR3 is made up of 14 amino acids. Germline V gene sequence: CDR1 SEHNR, CDR2 FQNEAQ (reference sequence). The CDR3 here is CATSPTLGTDTQYF. CDR3 DNA: TGTGCCACCTCCCCGACCCTTGGGACAGATACGCAGTATTTT.

This clonotype was detected ten times or more. CDR3 bases: TGCAGTGCTAAGGGACCTCTGGGGGAGCAGTACTTC. This codes for CSAKGPLGEQYF. The rearrangement joins TRBV20-1 to TRBJ2-7; D could derive from TRBD1 or TRBD2 (5 bases each). The CDR3 has 12 amino acids. With 4 bases removed from V and 7 bases from J, the gap between germline ends came to 14 bases. Germline assignment: CDR1 DFQATT and CDR2 SNEGSKA (reference sequence).

The CDR3 nucleotides read TGCAGTGCTGAGGACCTCGGGGGGTCGGACACTGAAGCTTTCTTT. Translating gives CSAEDLGGSDTEAFF. The chain is built from TRBV20-1 and TRBJ1-1; D perhaps matches TRBD1 (5 bases). The CDR3 has 15 amino acids. The ends were cut back, 5 bases at V and 3 bases at J, with 19 bases in the middle. Per germline, CDR1 DFQATT and CDR2 SNEGSKA (reference sequence).

In this sample, this clonotype turned up a few times. This may come from a read error, since a much larger clone is one base off. The V call is TRBV5-6, the J call TRBJ1-5, with D unresolved. Germline loops: CDR1 SGHDT, CDR2 YYEEEE. Trimming shortened V by 4 bases and J by 1 base, and 12 bases separated the two germline ends. The length of the CDR3 is 15 residues. The CDR3 region is CASSDGLTSNQPQHF. The CDR3 DNA sequence: TGTGCCAGCAGCGATGGACTGACCAGCAATCAGCCCCAGCATTTT.

The table lists this clonotype with many counts. The J gene is TRBJ2-1, the V gene TRBV6-4; TRBD1 is a possible D gene (6 bases). V dropped 0 bases and J dropped 5 bases, with 11 bases sitting between them. CDR1 MRHNA and CDR2 SNTAGT come from the germline V gene. This CDR3 is 15 amino acids long. For the CDR3, the DNA is TGTGCCAGCAGTGACTCCTGGGGGCAGAACAATGAGCAGTTCTTC. Residues: CASSDSWGQNNEQFF.

Many counts were recorded for this clonotype. Relative to the germline gene, one junction end is altered; a read error may explain this. The chain carries TRBV5-1 and TRBJ2-3, with D perhaps TRBD2 (6 bases). The CDR3 runs 17 residues. Germline V gene lookup returns CDR1 SGHRS and CDR2 YFSETQ. In DNA, the CDR3 is TGCGTCAGCAGCTTGGACCGGGAGTTTTCCGGGGCAGATACGCAGTATTTT. This translates into CVSSLDREFSGADTQYF.

The sample holds many counts of this clonotype. This chain uses TRBV20-1 with TRBJ2-3, with unresolved D. Germline V gives CDR1 DFQATT, CDR2 SNEGSKA (reference sequence). This CDR3 comprises 11 residues. Trimming took off 5 bases at V and 3 bases at J, with 6 bases between the two ends. The CDR3, as DNA: TGCAGTGCTGGGGTAACAGATACGCAGTATTTT. Its protein is CSAGVTDTQYF.

There are many counts of this clonotype. The CDR3 is CASSPNRGQTYEQYF. In DNA form, the CDR3 reads TGTGCCAGCAGCCCGAACAGGGGGCAAACCTACGAGCAGTACTTC. V and J are TRBV14 and TRBJ2-7, with 9 positions matching TRBD1. This CDR3 is built from 15 residues. Per germline, CDR1 SGHDN and CDR2 FVKESK. V dropped 4 bases and J dropped 2; count of bases not matched to a gene: 6.

About this clonotype: The junction departs from the called germline gene at one end, perhaps through a read error. The chain carries TRBV5-1 and TRBJ2-7, with 10 bases that match TRBD2. The CDR3 runs 20 residues. Looked up from germline, CDR1 is SGHRS and CDR2 is YFSETQ. Written as DNA, the CDR3 is TGCGCCAGCAGCTTGATCCCCCTACCGGGCCTAGCGGGAGATAGCTACGTGCAGTACTTC. Encoded protein: CASSLIPLPGLAGDSYVQYF.

The J gene is TRBJ2-7, the V gene TRBV29-1; TRBD2 matches 12 bases. The CDR3 consists of 15 residues. Germline values: CDR1 SQVTM, CDR2 ANQGSEA. V shed 8 bases and J 3 bases; nucleotides not matched to a gene: 11. In DNA form, the CDR3 reads TGCAGCTCACGGGGGACTAGCGGGTTCCTCTACGAGCAGTACTTC. Translating gives CSSRGTSGFLYEQYF.

This clonotype is a singleton in its sample. It may be a read error: a sequence one base away is much more abundant. The chain employs TRBV20-1 and TRBJ1-2; TRBD1 matches at 7 bases. The CDR3 loop spans 13 amino acids. Germline CDR1 DFQATT, CDR2 SNEGSKA (reference sequence). CDR3 sequence: CSARDQGGYAYTF. The CDR3 DNA is TGCAGTGCTAGAGATCAGGGGGGCTATGCCTACACCTTC.

To note about this clonotype: This could be a read error, since a much larger clone is one nucleotide away. This chain links TRBV12-3 or TRBV12-4 with TRBJ2-1, with D maybe TRBD1 (6 bases). V gave up 7 bases and J gave up 3 bases, with 16 bases separating them. The CDR3 length is 15 residues. The CDR3 DNA is TGTGCCAGCAAACTCGGACAGAGCTTCTACAATGAGCAGTTCTTC. Encoded protein: CASKLGQSFYNEQFF.

This clonotype was recorded many times. This rearrangement joins TRBV5-6 to TRBJ1-2; a weak D match, TRBD1 (6 bases). With 2 bases removed from V and 8 bases from J, the gap between germline ends came to 10 bases. The CDR3 covers 12 residues. Germline V gene lookup returns CDR1 SGHDT and CDR2 YYEEEE. The CDR3 is CASSFQGNGYTF. The CDR3 DNA sequence: TGTGCCAGCAGCTTTCAGGGGAACGGCTACACCTTC.

This clonotype was detected ten times or more. The J gene is TRBJ2-7, the V gene TRBV19; either TRBD1 or TRBD2 may supply D (5 bases each). The CDR3 length is 12 residues. Trimming took 11 bases from V and 5 from J, leaving 16 bases between them. CDR1 and CDR2 (germline): LNHDA, SQIVND (reference sequence). CDR3 DNA: TGTGCCGCAACGTCGGGGCCGGACGAGCAGTACTTC. Residues: CAATSGPDEQYF.

This clonotype was seen repeatedly, ten times or more. The rearrangement links TRBV7-9 to TRBJ2-1; 8 bases fit TRBD2. This CDR3 spans 15 amino acids. CDR1 is SEHNR and CDR2 is FQNEAQ in the germline V gene (reference sequence). Germline trimming cut 3 bases from V and 4 bases from J; bases unmatched to any gene: 5. Here the CDR3 reads CASSLVLAVYNEQFF. CDR3 in DNA: TGTGCCAGCAGCTTGGTACTAGCGGTGTACAATGAGCAGTTCTTC.

As to this clonotype: A read error may account for a junction end that differs from germline. The V call is TRBV30, the J call TRBJ1-2, with no clear D. There are 13 residues in the CDR3. Germline loops: CDR1 GTSNPN, CDR2 SVGIG (reference sequence). CDR3 amino acids: CAWSVSDHYGYAF. CDR3 DNA sequence: TGTGCCTGGAGTGTAAGCGACCACTATGGCTACGCCTTC. The full variable domain, in which reference TRBV30 and TRBJ1-2 provide the parts outside the CDR3, is SQTIHQWPATLVQPVGSPLSLECTVEGTSNPNLYWYRQAAGRGLQLLFYSVGIGQISSEVPQNLSASRPQDRQFILSSKKLLLSDSGFYLCAWSVSDHYGYAFGSGTRLTVV.

As to this clonotype: It may be a read error: a sequence one base away is much more abundant. The rearrangement joins TRBV20-1 to TRBJ2-1; 7 positions agree with TRBD2. The CDR3 totals 14 residues. Unmatched junction bases numbered 14, after V lost 6 bases and J lost 9 bases. The V gene's germline CDR1 is DFQATT and CDR2 SNEGSKA (reference sequence). The CDR3, as DNA: TGCAGTGCCCCCCCGGCGGGAGCGTGGGCTGAGCAGTTCTTC. Amino acid sequence: CSAPPAGAWAEQFF.